These 23 T cell receptor beta chains originate from one sample sequenced in a study of cytomegalovirus exposure and HLA in healthy donors. With 60 Vbeta and 13 Jbeta primers, the PCR was carried out. Some clones are missing from TCRdb's copy, which holds only in-frame ones; the method was immunoSEQ multiplex PCR. In the table there are approximately 170,000 clones, more than 60% of which are singletons. The specimen was PBMCs. Every receptor here comes from a woman in her 40s in good health and CMV-seropositive.

The chain couples TRBV18 to TRBJ1-4, with 7 bases matching TRBD1. Germline V gene data show CDR1 as KGHSH and CDR2 as LQKENI. This CDR3 has 12 amino acids. V shed 2 bases, J shed 11 bases, and the junction held 2 bases outside the gene matches. The CDR3 sequence: CASSPEGAKLFF. The DNA for the CDR3 is TGTGCCAGCTCACCAGAGGGGGCGAAACTGTTTTTT.

V gene TRBV28 combines with J gene TRBJ1-2, with D possibly being TRBD1 (5 bases). The CDR3 is 12 amino acids. CDR1 is MDHEN, CDR2 SYDVKM, per germline. The V gene lost 5 bases and the J gene lost 7 bases, with 11 bases spanning the gap. CDR3 loop: CASSPHGGGYTF. Written as DNA, the CDR3 is TGTGCCAGCAGTCCCCACGGGGGTGGCTACACCTTC.

This chain joins TRBV7-2 and TRBJ2-7; D perhaps matches TRBD1 (6 bases). Per the germline V gene, CDR1 is SGHTA and CDR2 is FQGNSA. Trimming shortened V by 5 bases and J by 7 bases, and 18 bases separated the two germline ends. The CDR3 extends over 14 amino acids. Here the CDR3 DNA reads TGTGCCAGCAGCATTAGTTCAGGGGAATCTGAGCAGTACTTC. Translating gives CASSISSGESEQYF.

V usage is TRBV28 and J usage is TRBJ1-2; 8 bases line up with TRBD1. Germline CDR1 and CDR2: MDHEN and SYDVKM. The CDR3 is made up of 14 amino acids. Losses at the gene ends were 5 bases for V and 4 bases for J; bases not matched to a gene: 6. The CDR3 region is CASSPHRGGYGYTF. The DNA of the CDR3 is TGTGCCAGCAGTCCCCACAGGGGGGGCTATGGCTACACCTTC.

The chain has TRBV5-1 and TRBJ1-4; possibly TRBD1 for D (5 bases). V was cut by 0 bases and J by 6 bases, with 12 bases left in between. The CDR3 loop spans 15 amino acids. Germline assignment: CDR1 SGHRS and CDR2 YFSETQ. In DNA, the CDR3 is TGCGCCAGCAGCTTGGCCGGCCTAGGGGATGAAAAACTGTTTTTT. Residues: CASSLAGLGDEKLFF.

The rearrangement joins TRBV2 to TRBJ1-2, with TRBD1 matching over 9 bases. CDR1 and CDR2 from the germline V gene are SNHLY and FYNNEI. The CDR3 extends over 15 amino acids. The J segment lost 4 bases and the V segment lost 3 bases, leaving 6 bases of the junction unmatched. The CDR3 sequence is CASSEGQGSIYGYTF. The CDR3 DNA follows: TGTGCCAGCAGTGAGGGACAGGGATCAATCTATGGCTACACCTTC.

The chain recombines TRBV5-1 with TRBJ1-2, with D tentatively TRBD1 (6 bases). V dropped 7 bases and J dropped 2 bases, with 15 bases sitting between them. The CDR3 has 14 residues. Germline lookup yields CDR1 SGHRS and CDR2 YFSETQ. CDR3 bases: TGCGCCAGCCAGATTATAACAGGGAACTATGGCTACACCTTC. It is translated as CASQIITGNYGYTF.

The J gene is TRBJ1-1, the V gene TRBV19; 10 bases fit TRBD1. CDR1 and CDR2 (germline): LNHDA, SQIVND (reference sequence). The CDR3 totals 15 residues. V shed 4 bases, J shed 0 bases, and the junction held 2 bases outside the gene matches. This CDR3 is CASSRGQGLNTEAFF. DNA of the CDR3: TGTGCCAGTAGTAGGGGACAGGGGTTGAACACTGAAGCTTTCTTT.

This clone has just a few counts. V usage is TRBV7-9 and J usage is TRBJ2-3, with TRBD1 as a possible D gene (6 bases). V gave up 4 bases and J gave up 4 bases, with 6 bases separating them. Germline CDR1 SEHNR, CDR2 FQNEAQ (reference sequence). This CDR3 spans 12 amino acids. CDR3 nucleotide sequence: TGTGCCAGCAGCTGGGGGCCAGATACGCAGTATTTT. Protein product: CASSWGPDTQYF.

J is TRBJ2-1 and V is TRBV2, with a tentative D call TRBD1 (5 bases). This CDR3 has 14 residues. The V end lost 6 bases, the J end lost 6 bases, and 15 bases lay between the germline ends. Germline V lookup: CDR1 SNHLY, CDR2 FYNNEI. The CDR3 protein is CASRGVGWSNEQFF. CDR3 sequence (DNA): TGTGCCAGCAGAGGGGTGGGGTGGAGCAATGAGCAGTTCTTC.

The J gene is TRBJ1-2, the V gene TRBV10-3; TRBD1 might be the D (6 bases). Germline V gene data show CDR1 as ENHRY and CDR2 as SYGVKD. The CDR3 is 13 amino acids. Trimming took off 5 bases at V and 2 bases at J, with 9 bases between the two ends. This chain's CDR3 is CAISPGQNYGYTF. CDR3 DNA sequence: TGTGCCATCAGTCCGGGACAAAACTATGGCTACACCTTC.

The chain carries TRBV28 and TRBJ1-2; no firm D call. The germline CDR1 and CDR2 sequences are MDHEN and SYDVKM. The length of the CDR3 is 10 residues. Deletions cut 10 bases from V and 8 bases from J, with 11 bases between. CDR3 sequence (DNA): TGTGCCACCCACACCTTGGGCTACACCTTC. Its protein is CATHTLGYTF.

The chain employs TRBV29-1 and TRBJ1-2; D possibly corresponds to TRBD1 (6 bases). V lost 7 bases and J lost 2, with 11 bases in between. CDR1 is SQVTM and CDR2 is ANQGSEA in the germline V gene. This CDR3 has 12 residues. The CDR3 loop is CSARQDNYGYTF. The CDR3 region has the DNA TGCAGCGCACGACAGGACAACTATGGCTACACCTTC.

The chain combines TRBV7-2 with TRBJ1-1; D not certain. The CDR3 runs 13 residues. Germline CDR1 and CDR2: SGHTA and FQGNSA. Trimming cost V 1 base and J 4 bases, with 7 bases left between them. CDR3 protein: CASSLVLSTEAFF. The CDR3 nucleotides read TGTGCCAGCAGCTTAGTTCTTTCCACTGAAGCTTTCTTT.

This chain joins TRBV30 and TRBJ1-2; the match to TRBD1 covers 10 bases. This CDR3 comprises 15 residues. Per the germline V gene, CDR1 is GTSNPN and CDR2 is SVGIG (reference sequence). Trimming took 3 bases from V and 7 from J; bases not matched to a gene: 11. CDR3 bases: TGTGCCTGGAGCACCGGACAGGGGGGTGTACGTGGCTACACCTTC. Translating gives CAWSTGQGGVRGYTF.

The rearrangement joins TRBV27 to TRBJ1-2, with a possible D match to TRBD1 (5 bases). The germline gives CDR1 MNHEY, CDR2 SMNVEV (reference sequence). The CDR3 has 13 amino acids. The V end lost 4 bases, the J end lost 4 bases, and 10 bases lay between the germline ends. The CDR3 DNA is TGTGCCAGCAGTTCCAGTAGGGGCTATGGCTACACCTTC. It codes for CASSSSRGYGYTF.

The V and J genes are TRBV5-1 and TRBJ2-3; 10 bases align to TRBD2. Germline CDR1 and CDR2: SGHRS and YFSETQ. The CDR3 contains 18 residues. Unmatched junction bases numbered 13, after V lost 4 bases and J lost 2 bases. CDR3 DNA: TGCGCCAGCAGCCCCAAGCGGGGGGGTATAGGTGACACAGATACGCAGTATTTT. This sequence encodes CASSPKRGGIGDTDTQYF.

The chain combines TRBV7-9 with TRBJ1-1; 7 bases map to TRBD1. The CDR3 extends over 15 amino acids. The germline V gene encodes CDR1 SEHNR and CDR2 FQNEAQ (reference sequence). V dropped 5 bases and J dropped 11; count of bases not matched to a gene: 17. The CDR3 coding sequence is TGTGCCAGCAGCAAATACCGGGACAGAGGCGAGAGGGCTTTCTTT. This codes for CASSKYRDRGERAFF.

The rearrangement uses TRBV5-1 and TRBJ1-2; weak D call: TRBD1 (5 bases). V lost 5 bases to trimming and J lost 6 bases, with 14 bases between them. Germline CDR1 reads SGHRS; CDR2 reads YFSETQ. The CDR3 sequence is 13 residues long. The CDR3 DNA follows: TGCGCCAGCAGTCGGGGCAGCGGGGATGGCTACACCTTC. Its translation: CASSRGSGDGYTF.

In this sample, this clone turned up once. The rearrangement links TRBV27 to TRBJ1-2; 8 bases map to TRBD1. The CDR3 has 14 amino acids. The V gene end was trimmed by 5 bases and the J gene end by 6 bases; junction bases not matched to a gene: 8. The germline V gene encodes CDR1 MNHEY and CDR2 SMNVEV (reference sequence). The CDR3 DNA is TGTGCCAGCAGTCGACAGGGGACGGGCAATGGCTACACCTTC. Residues: CASSRQGTGNGYTF.

The rearrangement uses TRBV29-1 and TRBJ2-7; 9 bases line up with TRBD1. The CDR3 has 12 residues. Germline V gene data show CDR1 as SQVTM and CDR2 as ANQGSEA. J gave up 3 bases and V 7 bases, and 4 bases lay outside the gene matches. The CDR3 DNA sequence: TGCAGCGGGATGACAGGGGGCTACGAGCAGTACTTC. Its translation: CSGMTGGYEQYF.

V gene TRBV5-1 combines with J gene TRBJ2-1, with unresolved D. Germline V gene lookup returns CDR1 SGHRS and CDR2 YFSETQ. The CDR3 is made up of 13 amino acids. V shed 2 bases and J shed 8 bases, with 11 bases lying between them. The CDR3 loop is CASSLRSSDEQFF. The CDR3 DNA reads as TGCGCCAGCAGCTTACGATCGAGCGATGAGCAGTTCTTC.

V gene TRBV19 combines with J gene TRBJ1-5; the D gene is possibly TRBD1 (6 bases). The CDR3 totals 15 residues. CDR1 LNHDA and CDR2 SQIVND come from the germline V gene (reference sequence). The germline V and J ends were trimmed by 5 bases and 2 bases, with 13 bases remaining between them. This CDR3 is CASSSGGGGNQPQHF. In DNA, the CDR3 is TGTGCCAGTAGTTCTGGGGGCGGAGGCAATCAGCCCCAGCATTTT.